One sample yielded the 24 T cell receptor beta chains listed below, sequenced in a study of T-cell reconstitution after alpha-beta-depleted transplantation in children. A library of TCRbeta sequences, prepared with unique molecular identifiers, was generated. TCRdb reprocessed the PCR reads with MiXCR, giving one entry per CDR3 protein. Of roughly 240,000 distinct CDR3 sequences listed, roughly 8% are singletons. The source was PBMCs, mostly from graft donor cells, collected 180 days after TCRalphabeta/CD19-depleted stem cell transplant. Receptors originate from a male patient between 5 and 17 years old who had a stem cell transplant for acute lymphoblastic leukemia, so the T cells may come from the graft donor.

This clonotype was counted between two and nine times. Relative to the germline gene, one junction end is altered; a read error may explain this. V is TRBV5-6 and J is TRBJ2-1, with D uncertain. Germline assignment: CDR1 SGHDT and CDR2 YYEEEE. The CDR3 length is 12 residues. CDR3 protein: CATSRANNEQFF. In nucleotides, the CDR3 is TGTGCCACCAGCCGGGCCAACAATGAGCAGTTCTTC.

This clonotype was counted at least ten times. The chain combines TRBV3-1 with TRBJ2-7, with 9 bases matching TRBD1. In germline, CDR1 is LGHDT, CDR2 YNNKEL (reference sequence). Trimming removed 4 bases from V and 6 bases from J; junction bases left unmatched: 13. This CDR3 spans 16 amino acids. The CDR3 reads CASSRTSTGGEGEQYF. The CDR3 DNA reads TGTGCCAGCAGCCGGACTTCGACAGGGGGAGAGGGCGAGCAGTACTTC.

This chain connects TRBV6-5 to TRBJ2-7; 10 bases agree with TRBD2. The CDR3 runs to 15 residues. From germline, CDR1 is MNHEY and CDR2 SVGAGI. Losses at the gene ends were 2 bases for V and 7 bases for J; bases not matched to a gene: 8. This CDR3 is CASSYPSGGSGEQYF. DNA for the CDR3: TGTGCCAGCAGTTACCCTAGCGGGGGATCGGGGGAGCAGTACTTC.

This clonotype was observed many times. J is TRBJ2-5 and V is TRBV11-1; the D gene could be TRBD1 or TRBD2 (6 bases each). V was shortened by 2 bases and J by 2 bases, with 15 bases between the two germline ends. The CDR3 covers 16 residues. Germline V gives CDR1 SGHAT, CDR2 FQDESV (reference sequence). In nucleotides, the CDR3 is TGTGCCAGCAGCTTAAACGCGGGACACCTTCAAGAGACCCAGTACTTC. It is translated as CASSLNAGHLQETQYF.

The sample holds many counts of this clonotype. The V call is TRBV9, the J call TRBJ1-6; TRBD1 matches at 9 bases. Germline V lookup: CDR1 SGDLS, CDR2 YYNGEE. After removal of 4 bases from V and 10 bases from J, the junction contained 12 bases not matched to a gene. The CDR3 sequence is 16 residues long. CDR3 residues: CASSLLPGQGESPLHF. The CDR3 DNA reads as TGTGCCAGCAGCCTTCTACCGGGACAGGGAGAATCACCCCTCCACTTT.

Regarding this clonotype: It may be a read error: a sequence one base away is much more abundant. The chain combines TRBV4-2 with TRBJ2-5; D remains unclear. CDR1 and CDR2 (germline): LGHNA, YNFKEQ. Between the trimmed V and J ends, which lost 2 bases and 2 bases, there was a span of 9 bases. The CDR3 is made up of 14 amino acids. CDR3 in DNA: TGTGCCAGCAGCCAACCGTGGGATCAAGAGACCCAGTACTTC. Protein sequence: CASSQPWDQETQYF.

This clonotype was detected many times. The chain joins TRBV20-1 to TRBJ1-1; possibly TRBD1 for D (5 bases). V lost 8 bases and J lost 5, with 12 bases in between. CDR1 is DFQATT and CDR2 is SNEGSKA in the germline V gene (reference sequence). The CDR3 totals 11 residues. The CDR3 here is CSPSGWTEAFF. DNA for the CDR3: TGCAGTCCCTCAGGGTGGACTGAAGCTTTCTTT.

This clonotype was seen repeatedly, ten times or more. This chain links TRBV7-8 with TRBJ2-4, with D possibly being TRBD2 (6 bases). CDR1 is SGHVS, CDR2 FQNEAQ, per germline. V was shortened by 7 bases and J by 7 bases, with 17 bases between the two germline ends. The CDR3 loop spans 14 amino acids. CDR3 bases: TGTGCCAGCATCCCGTCGGTGGCGGGGAACATTCAGTACTTC. Its protein is CASIPSVAGNIQYF. The whole variable domain, filled in from reference TRBV7-8 and TRBJ2-4, reads GAGVSQSPRYKVAKRGQDVALRCDPISGHVSLFWYQQALGQGPEFLTYFQNEAQLDKSGLPSDRFFAERPEGSVSTLKIQRTQQEDSAVYLCASIPSVAGNIQYFGAGTRLSVL.

This clonotype was observed at least ten times. The chain links TRBV4-3 to TRBJ2-7; 11 bases match TRBD1. This CDR3 is 15 amino acids long. Germline CDR1 LGHNA, CDR2 YSLEER. The V segment lost 5 bases and the J segment 2 bases; nucleotides outside the gene matches: 5. The CDR3 region is CASSDGTGGTYEQYF. The CDR3 region has the DNA TGCGCCAGCAGCGACGGGACAGGGGGGACCTACGAGCAGTACTTC.

This clonotype appeared many times. The rearrangement uses TRBV12-3 or TRBV12-4 and TRBJ2-7; the D gene is possibly TRBD1 (6 bases). Trimming removed 6 bases at V and 2 bases at J, with 8 bases between. The CDR3 has 12 amino acids. CDR3 sequence reads: CASRSGAYEQYF. The CDR3 DNA follows: TGTGCCAGCAGGTCAGGGGCCTACGAGCAGTACTTC.

This clonotype has at least ten counts. The rearrangement uses TRBV4-1 and TRBJ1-4, with D possibly being TRBD1 (5 bases). Trimming took off 4 bases at V and 6 bases at J, with 21 bases between the two ends. CDR1 is MGHRA and CDR2 is YSYEKL in the germline V gene. The CDR3 runs 17 residues. DNA for the CDR3: TGCGCCAGCAGCCTTCTGCTTATGACAGCGACCCATGAAAAACTGTTTTTT. Protein: CASSLLLMTATHEKLFF.

This clonotype was seen ten or more times. The chain is built from TRBV6-5 and TRBJ2-5; tentative D call: TRBD2 (6 bases). The V gene lost 1 base and the J gene lost 2 bases, with 17 bases spanning the gap. Germline-derived CDR1 and CDR2 are MNHEY and SVGAGI. The CDR3 has 17 residues. The CDR3 nucleotides read TGTGCCAGCAGTTACTTTAGGACGGCGGGGATTCAAGAGACCCAGTACTTC. The encoded protein is CASSYFRTAGIQETQYF.

This clonotype was seen ten or more times. V gene TRBV10-3 combines with J gene TRBJ1-2, with unresolved D. The length of the CDR3 is 14 residues. Germline V lookup: CDR1 ENHRY, CDR2 SYGVKD. V was shortened by 7 bases and J by 5 bases, with 17 bases between the two germline ends. The CDR3 region is CAIMRGHPGYGYTF. Here the CDR3 DNA reads TGTGCCATCATGAGAGGGCACCCAGGATATGGCTACACCTTC.

This clonotype was seen many times. The gene calls are TRBV12-3 or TRBV12-4 and TRBJ2-7; possibly TRBD1 for D (6 bases). V lost 5 bases to trimming and J lost 0 bases, with 14 bases between them. CDR3 length: 15 residues. CDR3 protein: CASSLEQGHSYEQYF. CDR3 sequence (DNA): TGTGCCAGCAGTCTCGAACAGGGCCACTCCTACGAGCAGTACTTC.

Many counts were recorded for this clonotype. This rearrangement joins TRBV27 to TRBJ1-2, with 7 bases identical to TRBD1. V dropped 8 bases and J dropped 3; count of bases not matched to a gene: 12. The CDR3 extends over 15 amino acids. Germline lookup yields CDR1 MNHEY and CDR2 SMNVEV (reference sequence). CDR3 loop: CASFGAGTVDYGYTF. The CDR3 DNA is TGTGCCAGCTTTGGGGCCGGGACAGTGGACTATGGCTACACCTTC.

The chain joins TRBV5-1 to TRBJ1-6, with D uncertain. Germline V gene data show CDR1 as SGHRS and CDR2 as YFSETQ. Trimming stripped 3 bases from V and 9 bases from J, with 16 bases between. The CDR3 is 15 amino acids. CDR3 amino acids: CASSSSDPVRSPLHF. In DNA, the CDR3 is TGCGCCAGCAGCTCATCTGATCCCGTCCGTTCACCCCTCCACTTT.

This clonotype appeared many times. The chain recombines TRBV5-8 with TRBJ1-1; D ambiguous. Trimming stripped 2 bases from V and 1 base from J, with 9 bases between. This CDR3 contains 14 residues. CDR1 is SGHTS and CDR2 is YDEGEE in the germline V gene. DNA of the CDR3: TGTGCCAGCAGCTTCACGGGCAGGAACACTGAAGCTTTCTTT. Encoded protein: CASSFTGRNTEAFF.

This clonotype showed up many times. The rearrangement joins TRBV21-1 to TRBJ2-7; TRBD2 is the table's D call, not checked against the DNA. TRBV21-1 is listed as a pseudogene. CDR3 length: 14 amino acids. The CDR3 region is CASSKWARTYEQYF. The CDR3 DNA follows: TGTGCCAGCAGCAAATGGGCCCGCACCTACGAGCAGTACTTC.

In this sample, this clonotype turned up many times. This rearrangement joins TRBV20-1 to TRBJ1-5, with TRBD1 as a possible D gene (5 bases). V was cut by 5 bases and J by 1 base, with 18 bases left in between. This CDR3 comprises 16 residues. CDR1 and CDR2 (germline): DFQATT, SNEGSKA (reference sequence). CDR3 loop: CSALDSTRLSNQPQHF. For the CDR3, the DNA is TGCAGTGCTCTTGACAGCACCCGACTAAGCAATCAGCCCCAGCATTTT.

In this sample, this clonotype turned up many times. This CDR3 reads CASSLIDRISYGYTF. CDR3 DNA: TGTGCCAGCAGCTTAATAGACAGGATTTCCTATGGCTACACCTTC. The chain uses TRBV7-9 and TRBJ1-2, with a possible D match to TRBD1 (6 bases). V dropped 2 bases and J dropped 4 bases, with 14 bases sitting between them. This CDR3 has 15 residues. CDR1 is SEHNR, CDR2 FQNEAQ, per germline (reference sequence). Using reference TRBV7-9 and TRBJ1-2 for the parts outside the CDR3, the full variable domain is DTGVSQNPRHKITKRGQNVTFRCDPISEHNRLYWYRQTLGQGPEFLTYFQNEAQLEKSRLLSDRFSAERPKGSFSTLEIQRTEQGDSAMYLCASSLIDRISYGYTFGSGTRLTVV.

This clonotype was observed many times. The genes are TRBV5-1 and TRBJ2-2; 11 bases are a match to TRBD2. Trimming removed 4 bases from V and 7 bases from J; junction bases left unmatched: 9. Germline values: CDR1 SGHRS, CDR2 YFSETQ. The CDR3 has 16 amino acids. CDR3 sequence (DNA): TGCGCCAGCAGCCCACCCCTAGCGGGAGGAGTCGGGGAGCTGTTTTTT. This gives the protein CASSPPLAGGVGELFF. Based on the CDR3 plus reference TRBV5-1 and TRBJ2-2, the full variable domain is KAGVTQTPRYLIKTRGQQVTLSCSPISGHRSVSWYQQTPGQGLQFLFEYFSETQRNKGNFPGRFSGRQFSNSRSEMNVSTLELGDSALYLCASSPPLAGGVGELFFGEGSRLTVL.

Notes on this clonotype: This may arise from a read error, as a much more abundant clone is one base away. The conserved phenylalanine or tryptophan normally closing the CDR3 is absent here, so this likely arose from a read error. The chain links TRBV5-5 to TRBJ1-2; D gene unclear. This CDR3 has 18 residues. In germline, CDR1 is SGHKS, CDR2 YYEKEE (reference sequence). The ends were cut back, 4 bases at V and 4 bases at J, with 26 bases in the middle. CDR3 in DNA: TGTGCCAGCAGCAAGGATGGCGCCAGGATCCATCTTTTCTATGGCTACACCTTA. As protein: CASSKDGARIHLFYGYTL.

In this sample, this clonotype turned up many times. The chain links TRBV5-6 to TRBJ2-7; D ambiguous. The CDR3 has 13 amino acids. V was cut by 1 base and J by 2 bases, with 7 bases left in between. Germline assignment: CDR1 SGHDT and CDR2 YYEEEE. CDR3 in amino acids: CASSLNGAYEQYF. CDR3 nucleotides: TGTGCCAGCAGCTTGAACGGAGCCTACGAGCAGTACTTC.

As to this clonotype: A much larger clonotype is one base distant, so this may be a read error. The chain joins TRBV15 to TRBJ1-4; no reliable D call. Germline V lookup: CDR1 LNHNV, CDR2 YYDKDF (reference sequence). V was trimmed by 3 bases and J by 0 bases, leaving 11 bases between them. This CDR3 comprises 16 residues. CDR3 amino acids: CATSSGPPSTNEKLFF. CDR3 in DNA: TGTGCCACCAGCAGCGGACCGCCATCAACTAATGAAAAACTGTTTTTT.